Below are 29 T cell receptor beta chains sequenced from a single sample in a study of blood T cells in healthy people across ages. A second PCR of about 6 to 11 cycles used a sample-barcoded 5' primer and a J-beta primer mix. A single record per CDR3 protein comes from TCRdb applying MiXCR to the 5' RACE reads. The data show 800,000 to 950,000 distinct CDR3 sequences, roughly 35% seen once. Sequencing used blood. These receptors were obtained from a man between 18 and 29 years old in good health.

The chain uses TRBV9 and TRBJ2-1; a weak D match, TRBD2 (6 bases). This CDR3 spans 12 amino acids. Trimming took off 3 bases at V and 8 bases at J, with 9 bases between the two ends. The germline V gene encodes CDR1 SGDLS and CDR2 YYNGEE. The CDR3 spells CASSARLDEQFF. The CDR3 DNA reads TGTGCCAGCAGCGCAAGACTAGATGAGCAGTTCTTC.

The sample holds one count of this clonotype. The chain employs TRBV28 and TRBJ2-5; 9 bases are shared with TRBD1. The CDR3 extends over 15 amino acids. Germline V gene lookup returns CDR1 MDHEN and CDR2 SYDVKM. With V trimmed by 8 bases and J by 11 bases, 18 bases remained unmatched. The CDR3 is CASGSAGQGHYGQYF. CDR3 DNA sequence: TGTGCCAGCGGCTCGGCGGGACAGGGACATTACGGGCAGTACTTC.

This clonotype was seen many times. The rearrangement uses TRBV29-1 and TRBJ2-3, with a possible D match to TRBD2 (7 bases). V gave up 7 bases and J gave up 2 bases, with 13 bases separating them. The length of the CDR3 is 13 residues. The V gene's germline CDR1 is SQVTM and CDR2 ANQGSEA. CDR3 nucleotides: TGCAGCGCCCCGGGGGGCCCCACAGATACGCAGTATTTT. As protein: CSAPGGPTDTQYF.

This clonotype was counted a few times. V and J are TRBV7-2 and TRBJ2-5, with D perhaps matching TRBD1 or TRBD2 (6 bases each). This CDR3 contains 13 residues. Germline V gene sequence: CDR1 SGHTA, CDR2 FQGNSA. Trimming removed 7 bases at V and 5 bases at J, with 14 bases between. The CDR3, as DNA: TGTGCCAGCAACTCAGTCGGGGGCGAGACCCAGTACTTC. Its translation: CASNSVGGETQYF.

This clonotype came up once. At one end the junction does not follow the germline gene, possibly because of a read error. This rearrangement joins TRBV4-1 to TRBJ2-1, with 7 bases that match TRBD1. The end of the DNA fits TRBJ2-7 better, so the J call may be wrong. Germline assignment: CDR1 MGHRA and CDR2 YSYEKL. CDR3 length: 16 residues. CDR3: CAGSQDKGGSYNEQYF. The CDR3 DNA follows: TGCGCCGGCAGCCAAGATAAAGGGGGCTCCTACAATGAGCAGTACTTC.

Many counts were recorded for this clonotype. The rearrangement links TRBV5-1 to TRBJ2-5, with 8 positions matching TRBD1. The ends lost 4 bases at V and 5 bases at J; junction bases unmatched: 7. Germline V gene lookup returns CDR1 SGHRS and CDR2 YFSETQ. The CDR3 spans 14 residues. The CDR3 here is CASSLGQGKETQYF. The CDR3 DNA reads TGCGCCAGCAGCCTCGGACAGGGAAAGGAGACCCAGTACTTC.

The sample holds many counts of this clonotype. V usage is TRBV20-1 and J usage is TRBJ2-5, with TRBD2 matching 10 bases. Germline lookup yields CDR1 DFQATT and CDR2 SNEGSKA (reference sequence). V dropped 2 bases and J dropped 1; count of bases not matched to a gene: 4. The CDR3 contains 15 residues. CDR3 loop: CSARSLAGTQETQYF. CDR3 nucleotide sequence: TGCAGTGCTAGATCACTAGCGGGGACCCAAGAGACCCAGTACTTC.

This clonotype was found many times. The V call is TRBV12-3 or TRBV12-4, the J call TRBJ2-7, with D possibly matching TRBD2 (6 bases). The CDR3 runs to 14 residues. Trimming stripped 3 bases from V and 0 bases from J, with 9 bases between. Here the CDR3 DNA reads TGTGCCAGCAGTTTTGGGGACTCCTCCTACGAGCAGTACTTC. This gives the protein CASSFGDSSYEQYF.

This clonotype was detected many times. This sequence joins TRBV6-2 or TRBV6-3 and TRBJ2-2, with no clear D. CDR1 and CDR2 from the germline V gene are MNHEY and SVGEGT. Trimming took off 4 bases at V and 4 bases at J, with 7 bases between the two ends. This CDR3 contains 13 residues. CDR3 bases: TGTGCCAGCAGTTCGGGCTTCACCGGGGAGCTGTTTTTT. Translation gives CASSSGFTGELFF.

DNA for the CDR3: TGCAGCGTTCAGGGGCCGGGAGTGAGAATCACTGAAGCTTTCTTT. Translation: CSVQGPGVRITEAFF. The chain is built from TRBV29-1 and TRBJ1-1, with D perhaps matching TRBD1 (6 bases). Germline V gene lookup returns CDR1 SQVTM and CDR2 ANQGSEA. This CDR3 spans 15 amino acids. V lost 5 bases and J lost 4, with 20 bases in between.

This clonotype was recorded a few times. The chain combines TRBV20-1 with TRBJ1-4; D is uncertain. Trimming removed 2 bases at V and 9 bases at J, with 7 bases between. The V gene's germline CDR1 is DFQATT and CDR2 SNEGSKA (reference sequence). CDR3 length equals 11 residues. The CDR3 spells CSARSPKKLFF. In nucleotides, the CDR3 is TGCAGTGCTAGATCCCCCAAAAAACTGTTTTTT.

This clonotype showed up many times. The chain has TRBV20-1 and TRBJ2-5; D might be TRBD1 (6 bases). Trimming stripped 5 bases from V and 2 bases from J, with 12 bases between. This CDR3 contains 13 residues. Germline CDR1 and CDR2: DFQATT and SNEGSKA (reference sequence). CDR3 bases: TGCAGTGCTGTAGGCCAGGGGCAAGAGACCCAGTACTTC. Translation: CSAVGQGQETQYF.

The chain uses TRBV12-3 or TRBV12-4 and TRBJ1-2; D unclear. Trimming removed 6 bases at V and 2 bases at J, with 7 bases between. The CDR3 spans 12 residues. Written as DNA, the CDR3 is TGTGCCAGCAGATTGGTCAACTATGGCTACACCTTC. Translation gives CASRLVNYGYTF.

The J gene is TRBJ2-3, the V gene TRBV9, with 13 positions matching TRBD2. The CDR3 runs 17 residues. The germline V gene has CDR1 SGDLS and CDR2 YYNGEE. V trimming: 4 bases; J trimming: 0 bases; junction bases outside the gene matches: 5. Here the CDR3 reads CASSTPGLAGSTDTQYF. CDR3 nucleotide sequence: TGTGCCAGCAGCACCCCGGGACTAGCGGGGAGCACAGATACGCAGTATTTT.

This clonotype appeared many times. The rearrangement joins TRBV6-5 to TRBJ2-7, with D perhaps matching TRBD1 or TRBD2 (6 bases each). This CDR3 is 13 amino acids long. V lost 5 bases, J lost 7 bases, and 15 bases lay in between. CDR1 is MNHEY, CDR2 SVGAGI, per germline. Here the CDR3 DNA reads TGTGCCAGCAGTAACGGGGGCTACTGGGAGCAGTACTTC. It translates to CASSNGGYWEQYF.

In this sample, this clonotype turned up a few times. The chain couples TRBV6-2 or TRBV6-3 to TRBJ2-3, with D possibly matching TRBD1 (6 bases). The CDR3 has 17 residues. Trimming shortened V by 2 bases and J by 2 bases, and 17 bases separated the two germline ends. Germline V gives CDR1 MNHEY, CDR2 SVGEGT. The CDR3 nucleotides read TGTGCCAGCAGTTACCCCCAACAGGGTCTGTACACAGATACGCAGTATTTT. It codes for CASSYPQQGLYTDTQYF.

This clonotype occurred a few times. This chain connects TRBV16 to TRBJ2-7; TRBD1 might be the D (6 bases). Trimming removed 2 bases from V and 2 bases from J, with 13 bases in between. The CDR3 has 15 residues. The V gene's germline CDR1 is KGHSY and CDR2 FQNENV. This CDR3 is CASSQNYQGPYEQYF. The CDR3 bases are TGTGCCAGCAGCCAAAACTACCAGGGGCCCTACGAGCAGTACTTC.

About this clonotype: One end of the junction does not line up with germline, which may come from a read error. This chain connects TRBV28 to TRBJ2-3, with 10 bases matching TRBD2. Germline V CDR1 and CDR2: MDHEN, SYDVKM. The length of the CDR3 is 16 residues. DNA for the CDR3: TGTGTCAGCAGTTTATCCCAGCGGGGGGGGCCAGATACGCAGTATTTT. Residues: CVSSLSQRGGPDTQYF.

In its sample, this clonotype was seen a few times. The DNA for the CDR3 is TGTGCCAGCACCCATGAGGGCCCCACGGCCAACGTCCTGACTTTC. Amino acids: CASTHEGPTANVLTF. This chain uses TRBV5-6 with TRBJ2-6; TRBD2 might be the D (5 bases). Trimming stripped 6 bases from V and 6 bases from J, with 16 bases between. CDR1 is SGHDT, CDR2 YYEEEE, per germline. This CDR3 region has 15 residues. The variable domain in full, with the rest retrieved from reference TRBV5-6 and TRBJ2-6, is DAGVTQSPTHLIKTRGQQVTLRCSPKSGHDTVSWYQQALGQGPQFIFQYYEEEERQRGNFPDRFSGHQFPNYSSELNVNALLLGDSALYLCASTHEGPTANVLTFGAGSRLTVL.

In the case of this clonotype: The junction departs from the called germline gene at one end, perhaps through a read error. This sequence joins TRBV25-1 and TRBJ2-1; D possibly corresponds to TRBD2 (7 bases). CDR3 length: 12 residues. Germline-derived CDR1 and CDR2 are MGHDK and SYGVNS. CDR3 in DNA: TGTACCAGCAGTTGGGGGGGCGATGAGCAGTTCTTC. Its protein is CTSSWGGDEQFF.

This rearrangement joins TRBV12-3 or TRBV12-4 to TRBJ2-3; D gene unclear. This CDR3 has 14 residues. V lost 2 bases, J lost 3 bases, and 9 bases lay in between. CDR3 nucleotides: TGTGCCAGCAGTTTATCGGTCGGGACAGATACGCAGTATTTT. It specifies CASSLSVGTDTQYF.

This clonotype was seen more than once but under ten times. The genes are TRBV12-3 or TRBV12-4 and TRBJ1-2; D gene ambiguous. Trimming cost V 1 base and J 2 bases, with 11 bases left between them. The CDR3 runs 15 residues. The CDR3 is CASSLGPLLNYGYTF. The CDR3 DNA reads as TGTGCCAGCAGTTTAGGTCCCCTACTAAACTATGGCTACACCTTC.

This clonotype was counted ten times or more. Here the CDR3 reads CASSPAAVYTNYGYTF. The CDR3 DNA sequence: TGCGCCAGCAGCCCGGCGGCCGTATACACTAACTATGGCTACACCTTC. This chain joins TRBV10-2 and TRBJ1-2; D not resolved. CDR1 is WSHSY and CDR2 is SAAADI in the germline V gene. The V end was cut by 6 bases, the J end by 0 bases, with 17 bases between. CDR3 length equals 16 residues.

This clonotype appeared a few times. The chain employs TRBV12-3 or TRBV12-4 and TRBJ2-7, with a weak D call TRBD2 (5 bases). This CDR3 is 13 amino acids long. Trimming removed 3 bases at V and 6 bases at J, with 12 bases between. The CDR3 here is CASSFTLAGEQYF. CDR3 bases: TGTGCCAGCAGTTTTACCCTAGCTGGCGAGCAGTACTTC.

This clonotype was counted at least ten times. V is TRBV4-3 and J is TRBJ2-7; tentative D call: TRBD2 (5 bases). The CDR3 is 13 residues long. V lost 0 bases to trimming and J lost 5 bases, with 8 bases between them. Germline V gene data show CDR1 as LGHNA and CDR2 as YSLEER. The CDR3 DNA sequence: TGCGCCAGCAGCCAAGATCGGAGGAACGAGCAGTACTTC. Translated, it gives CASSQDRRNEQYF.

CDR3 bases: TGTGCCAGCAGCCGGGACAGGGGTAAAAATACGCAGTATTTT. Protein product: CASSRDRGKNTQYF. This chain links TRBV12-3 or TRBV12-4 with TRBJ2-3, with 10 nucleotides matching TRBD1. After removal of 6 bases from V and 7 bases from J, the junction contained 7 bases not matched to a gene. There are 14 residues in the CDR3.

The chain employs TRBV5-1 and TRBJ2-3, with 7 bases that match TRBD1. V was pared by 7 bases and J by 6 bases, with 8 bases of the junction left unmatched. CDR1 and CDR2 from the germline V gene are SGHRS and YFSETQ. CDR3 length: 13 amino acids. The CDR3 DNA is TGCGCCAGCGGACAGGAAGCCCGGGATACGCAGTATTTT. It codes for CASGQEARDTQYF.

A few counts support this clonotype. The chain carries TRBV4-3 and TRBJ2-3; 8 nucleotides align to TRBD2. Germline V gene sequence: CDR1 LGHNA, CDR2 YSLEER. The CDR3 runs 18 residues. V lost 5 bases and J lost 0; bases outside the gene matches: 13. In nucleotides, the CDR3 is TGCGCCAGCAGCACCCAAGCGGGGGCCCTTTCTAGCACAGATACGCAGTATTTT. Translating gives CASSTQAGALSSTDTQYF.

The CDR3, as DNA: TGTGCCAGCAGCTCCTTAAAACTAGGCCAGGGGGCCGCCAATGAGCAGTTCTTC. This translates into CASSSLKLGQGAANEQFF. J is TRBJ2-1 and V is TRBV5-8, with TRBD1 matching over 8 bases. The CDR3 runs to 18 residues. V shed 3 bases and J 6 bases; nucleotides not matched to a gene: 17. Germline CDR1 reads SGHTS; CDR2 reads YDEGEE.